This is a list of T cell receptor beta chains from one sample in a study of blood T cell repertoires in COVID-19. TCRdb's table, derived via immunoSEQ multiplex PCR, lists solely in-frame clones and lacks some. Of some 130,000 clones listed, roughly four fifths are singletons. Sequenced: peripheral blood. Source of these receptors: a human donor in a cohort sampled during active COVID-19. Both conserved end residues are trimmed from each CDR3.

V	J	CDR3
TRBV10-3	TRBJ2-7	AISDTNYEQY
TRBV11-2	TRBJ1-1	ASSLDPRGTEAF
TRBV7-9	TRBJ1-4	ASSPRGESGEKLF
TRBV27	TRBJ2-6	ASSSPWGQGSSGANVLT
TRBV7-3	TRBJ2-5	ASSPFAGVQETQY
TRBV19	TRBJ2-5	ASSRGNAKETQY
TRBV6-6	TRBJ2-1	ASSYSRTGGDNEQF
TRBV5-1	TRBJ1-1	ASSFGTGSSLNTEAF
TRBV5-6	TRBJ1-2	ASSLRGRDGYT
TRBV10-2	TRBJ2-5	ASSDRQGGQETQY
TRBV27	TRBJ2-3	ASRGGDGPTFTDTQY
TRBV4-1	TRBJ2-3	ASSQVGGTDTQY
TRBV3-1/TRBV3-2	TRBJ1-6	ASSQPQDGQGNSPLH
TRBV19	TRBJ1-1	ASSSGGNTEAF
TRBV7-9	TRBJ2-3	ASSQISGGGTDTQY
TRBV5-1	TRBJ2-7	ASSLERGASEQY
TRBV2	TRBJ2-2	ASASSNTGELF
TRBV5-1	TRBJ2-5	ASSLTSGGLQETQY
TRBV14	TRBJ2-2	ASSHPIGYRENTGELF
TRBV27	TRBJ1-5	ASKSDRGLGQPQH
TRBV5-1	TRBJ2-5	ASSGQGRTSSFSQETQY
TRBV20-1	TRBJ2-7	SASLRDKSYEQY
TRBV18	TRBJ2-3	ASSPQAGVTDTQY
TRBV4-1	TRBJ1-1	ASSQVGAGTEAF
TRBV18	TRBJ1-1	ASSPEVYTEAF
TRBV7-2	TRBJ1-1	ASSLAPGTGRTAF
TRBV27	TRBJ1-5	ASSLSWTGVDQPQH
TRBV14	TRBJ1-3	ASSQGLAFSGNTIY
TRBV5-3	TRBJ1-2	ARSSQRMAKYGYT
TRBV19	TRBJ1-2	ASRPPRGLDYGYT
TRBV7-9	TRBJ2-3	ASRGQNLLDTQY
TRBV4-2	TRBJ2-3	ASSLLAGGVSTDTQY
TRBV13	TRBJ1-1	ASSLNSGHRVKNTEAF
TRBV12-3/TRBV12-4	TRBJ1-4	ASRGTGEEKLF
TRBV6-5	TRBJ1-2	ATRQGFYGYT
TRBV7-2	TRBJ2-5	ASSLVAGRGETQY
TRBV5-5	TRBJ2-7	ASSLFAGEGNEQY
TRBV6-5	TRBJ1-2	ASRTRQGAGYT
TRBV5-5	TRBJ1-3	ASRFREAVGNTIY
TRBV5-4	TRBJ1-1	ASSLDRMDEAF
TRBV13	TRBJ2-5	ASSLGHRGGQETQY
TRBV12-3/TRBV12-4	TRBJ1-2	ALRQTANYGYT
TRBV5-1	TRBJ2-7	ASSLFRGGYEQY
TRBV3-1/TRBV3-2	TRBJ2-3	ASSSRDRGLTDTQY
TRBV5-6	TRBJ2-5	ASSGKTSGGKQETQY
TRBV30	TRBJ2-2	AWSLRALGGVNTGELF